This TCR beta chain is from a study of cytotoxic CD8 clonotypes in ibrutinib-treated CLL. Turning to the study itself: A mean of around 250,000 productive templates and approximately 85,000 productive rearrangements was obtained per sample.

This CDR3 contains 13 residues. The V gene end was trimmed by 2 bases and the J gene end by 4 bases; junction bases not matched to a gene: 3. CDR1 and CDR2 from the germline V gene are SGHNT and YYREEE (reference sequence). Researchers set a sequencing depth target of 1 in 200,000 to 1 in 1 million T cells. The data were produced by immunoSEQ multiplex PCR, yet TCRdb's version contains in-frame clones alone and is incomplete. The sample lists about 50,000 clones; roughly 70% were seen once. For this clone: Antigen unknown.

General study results and limits: Clonality, elevated at ibrutinib response, dropped back toward baseline at progression.

The origin of this receptor is a human donor with chronic lymphocytic leukemia. The chain is built from TRBV5-4 and TRBJ2-7; 7 bases align to TRBD1. Sequencing was performed on PBMCs, taken after 12 months of ibrutinib treatment. For the CDR3, the DNA is TGTGCCAGCAGCTTACCGGGACAGTACGAGCAGTACTTC. Protein product: CASSLPGQYEQYF. Full variable domain (remainder filled in from reference TRBV5-4 and TRBJ2-7): ETGVTQSPTHLIKTRGQQVTLRCSSQSGHNTVSWYQQALGQGPQFIFQYYREEENGRGNFPPRFSGLQFPNYSSELNVNALELDDSALYLCASSLPGQYEQYFGPGTRLTVT.